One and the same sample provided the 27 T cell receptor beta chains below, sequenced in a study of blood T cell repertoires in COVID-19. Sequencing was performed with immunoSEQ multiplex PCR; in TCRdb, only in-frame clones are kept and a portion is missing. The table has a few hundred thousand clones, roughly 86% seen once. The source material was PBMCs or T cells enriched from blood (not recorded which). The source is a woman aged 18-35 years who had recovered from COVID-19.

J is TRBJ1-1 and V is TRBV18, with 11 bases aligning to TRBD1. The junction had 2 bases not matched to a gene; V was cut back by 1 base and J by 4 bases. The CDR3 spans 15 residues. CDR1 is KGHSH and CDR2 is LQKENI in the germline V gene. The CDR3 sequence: CASSPLGTGGTEAFF. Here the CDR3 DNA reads TGTGCCAGCTCACCACTCGGGACAGGGGGCACTGAAGCTTTCTTT.

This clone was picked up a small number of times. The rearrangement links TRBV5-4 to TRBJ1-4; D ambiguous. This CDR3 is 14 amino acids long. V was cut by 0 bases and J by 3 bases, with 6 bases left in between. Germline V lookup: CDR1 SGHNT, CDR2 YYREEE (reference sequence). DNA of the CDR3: TGTGCCAGCAGCTTGGATCTATCTAATGAAAAACTGTTTTTT. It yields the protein CASSLDLSNEKLFF.

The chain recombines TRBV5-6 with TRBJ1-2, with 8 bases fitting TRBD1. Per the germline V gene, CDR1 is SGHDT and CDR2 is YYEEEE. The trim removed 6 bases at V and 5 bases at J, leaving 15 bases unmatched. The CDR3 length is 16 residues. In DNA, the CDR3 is TGTGCCAGCACCTTAGACAGGGGCCTTCCCCAATATGGCTACACCTTC. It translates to CASTLDRGLPQYGYTF.

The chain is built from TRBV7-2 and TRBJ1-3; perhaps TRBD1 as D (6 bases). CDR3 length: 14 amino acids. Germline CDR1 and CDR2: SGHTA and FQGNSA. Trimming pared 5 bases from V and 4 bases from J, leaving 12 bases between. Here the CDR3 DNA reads TGTGCCAGCAGCCCCGGTAGGGGGGGAAACACCATATATTTT. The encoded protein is CASSPGRGGNTIYF. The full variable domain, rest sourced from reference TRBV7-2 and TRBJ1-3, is GAGVSQSPSNKVTEKGKDVELRCDPISGHTALYWYRQSLGQGLEFLIYFQGNSAPDKSGLPSDRFSAERTGGSVSTLTIQRTQQEDSAVYLCASSPGRGGNTIYFGEGSWLTVV.

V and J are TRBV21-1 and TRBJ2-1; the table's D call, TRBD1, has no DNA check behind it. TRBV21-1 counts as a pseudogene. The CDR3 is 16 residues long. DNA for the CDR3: TGTGCCAGCAGCAAAGCGAGACAGAGTTCCTACAATGAGCAGTTCTTC. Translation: CASSKARQSSYNEQFF.

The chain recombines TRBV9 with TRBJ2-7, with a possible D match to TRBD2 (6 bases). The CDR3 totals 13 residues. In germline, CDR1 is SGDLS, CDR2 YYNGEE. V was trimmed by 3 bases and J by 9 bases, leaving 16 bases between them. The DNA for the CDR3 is TGTGCCAGCAGCGCGACGTCGGGAGTTGGGCAGTACTTC. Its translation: CASSATSGVGQYF.

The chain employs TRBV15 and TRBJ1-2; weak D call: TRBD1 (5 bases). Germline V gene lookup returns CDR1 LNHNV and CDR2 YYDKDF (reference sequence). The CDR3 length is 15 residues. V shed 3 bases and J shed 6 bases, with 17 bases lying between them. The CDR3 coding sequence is TGTGCCACCAGCAGTCCCGGACAAACGCGCCATGGCTACACCTTC. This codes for CATSSPGQTRHGYTF.

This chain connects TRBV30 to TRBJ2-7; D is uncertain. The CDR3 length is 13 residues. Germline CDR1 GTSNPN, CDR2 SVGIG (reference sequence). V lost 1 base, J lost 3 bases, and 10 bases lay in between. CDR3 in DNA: TGTGCCTGGAGTGGGCACGCCAACTACGAGCAGTACTTC. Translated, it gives CAWSGHANYEQYF.

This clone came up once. The chain's CDR3 is CASTEQGEDIQYF. CDR3 nucleotide sequence: TGTGCCAGCACCGAGCAAGGGGAGGACATTCAGTACTTC. The chain is built from TRBV28 and TRBJ2-4; TRBD2 is a possible D gene (6 bases). Per germline, CDR1 MDHEN and CDR2 SYDVKM. The length of the CDR3 is 13 residues. V was pared by 7 bases and J by 8 bases, with 15 bases between.

The CDR3 DNA reads as TGTGCCAGCAGTCCCGATGGGGGCACGGGCACCGGGGAGCTGTTTTTT. Translated: CASSPDGGTGTGELFF. The chain is built from TRBV6-6 and TRBJ2-2; D possibly corresponds to TRBD1 (6 bases). V dropped 5 bases and J dropped 4 bases, with 17 bases sitting between them. The CDR3 runs 16 residues. Germline assignment: CDR1 MNHNY and CDR2 SVGAGI (reference sequence).

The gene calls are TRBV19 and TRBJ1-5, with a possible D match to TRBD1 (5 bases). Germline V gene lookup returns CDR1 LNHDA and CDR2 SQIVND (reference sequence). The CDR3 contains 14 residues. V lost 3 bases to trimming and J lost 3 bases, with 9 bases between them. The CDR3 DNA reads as TGTGCCAGTAGTATGCAGGGCCCCAATCAGCCCCAGCATTTT. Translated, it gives CASSMQGPNQPQHF. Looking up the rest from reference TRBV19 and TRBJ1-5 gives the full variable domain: DGGITQSPKYLFRKEGQNVTLSCEQNLNHDAMYWYRQDPGQGLRLIYYSQIVNDFQKGDIAEGYSVSREKKESFPLTVTSAQKNPTAFYLCASSMQGPNQPQHFGDGTRLSIL.

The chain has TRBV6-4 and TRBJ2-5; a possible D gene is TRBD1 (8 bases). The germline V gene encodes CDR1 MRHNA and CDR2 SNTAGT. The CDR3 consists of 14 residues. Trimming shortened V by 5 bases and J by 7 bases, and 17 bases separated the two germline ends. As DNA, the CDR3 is TGTGCCAGCAGTCCAACAGGGGGGGATGCGACCCAGTACTTC. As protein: CASSPTGGDATQYF.

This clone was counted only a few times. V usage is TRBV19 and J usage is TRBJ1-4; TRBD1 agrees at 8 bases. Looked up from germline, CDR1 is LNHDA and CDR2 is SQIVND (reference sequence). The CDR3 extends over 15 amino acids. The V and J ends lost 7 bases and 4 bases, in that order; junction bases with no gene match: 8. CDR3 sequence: CASNNGQGLNEKLFF. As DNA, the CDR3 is TGTGCCAGTAATAACGGACAGGGCCTTAATGAAAAACTGTTTTTT.

In DNA form, the CDR3 reads TGTGCCAGCAGTCCTGCCGAGAGCGGGAGTATCTACGAGCAGTACTTC. It translates to CASSPAESGSIYEQYF. This chain uses TRBV6-6 with TRBJ2-7; 8 bases agree with TRBD2. The V segment lost 5 bases and the J segment 3 bases; nucleotides outside the gene matches: 12. CDR1 MNHNY and CDR2 SVGAGI come from the germline V gene (reference sequence). The CDR3 has 16 residues.

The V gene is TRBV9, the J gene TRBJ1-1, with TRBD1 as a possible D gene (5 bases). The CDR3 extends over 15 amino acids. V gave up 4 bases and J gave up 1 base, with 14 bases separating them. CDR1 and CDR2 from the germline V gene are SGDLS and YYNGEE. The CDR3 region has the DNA TGTGCCAGCAGCCCCCCGACAGACACGAACACTGAAGCTTTCTTT. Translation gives CASSPPTDTNTEAFF.

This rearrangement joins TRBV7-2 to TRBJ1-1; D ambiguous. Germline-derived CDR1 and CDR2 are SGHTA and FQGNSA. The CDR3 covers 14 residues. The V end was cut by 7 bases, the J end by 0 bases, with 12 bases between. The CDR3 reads CASTLGGLNTEAFF. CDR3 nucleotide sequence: TGTGCCAGCACCTTGGGAGGGCTGAACACTGAAGCTTTCTTT. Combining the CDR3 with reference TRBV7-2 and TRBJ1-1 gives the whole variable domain GAGVSQSPSNKVTEKGKDVELRCDPISGHTALYWYRQSLGQGLEFLIYFQGNSAPDKSGLPSDRFSAERTGGSVSTLTIQRTQQEDSAVYLCASTLGGLNTEAFFGQGTRLTVV.

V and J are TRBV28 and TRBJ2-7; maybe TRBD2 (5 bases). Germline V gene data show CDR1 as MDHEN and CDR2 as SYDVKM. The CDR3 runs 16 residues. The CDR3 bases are TGTGCGAGTAAGCCGGACTCGTCCCTGCCCGTCTACGAGCAGTACTTC. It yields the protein CASKPDSSLPVYEQYF. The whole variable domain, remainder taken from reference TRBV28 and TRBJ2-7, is DVKVTQSSRYLVKRTGEKVFLECVQDMDHENMFWYRQDPGLGLRLIYFSYDVKMKEKGDIPEGYSVSREKKERFSLILESASTNQTSMYLCASKPDSSLPVYEQYFGPGTRLTVT.

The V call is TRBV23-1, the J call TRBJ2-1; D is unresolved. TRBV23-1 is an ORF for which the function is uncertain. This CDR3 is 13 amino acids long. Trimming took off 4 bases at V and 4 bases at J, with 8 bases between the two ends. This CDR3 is CASSLESYNEQFF. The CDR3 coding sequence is TGCGCCAGCAGTCTGGAGAGTTACAATGAGCAGTTCTTC.

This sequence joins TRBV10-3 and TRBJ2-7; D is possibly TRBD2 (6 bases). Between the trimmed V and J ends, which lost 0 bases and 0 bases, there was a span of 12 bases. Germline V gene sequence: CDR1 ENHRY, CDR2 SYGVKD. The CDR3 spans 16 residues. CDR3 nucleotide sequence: TGTGCCATCAGTGAGTCTATAGCGGCCCTCTCCTACGAGCAGTACTTC. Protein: CAISESIAALSYEQYF.

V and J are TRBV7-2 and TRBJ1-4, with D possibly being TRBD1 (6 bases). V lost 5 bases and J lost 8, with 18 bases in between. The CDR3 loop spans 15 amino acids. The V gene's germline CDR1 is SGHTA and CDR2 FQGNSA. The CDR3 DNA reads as TGTGCCAGCAGCCCCGCGGGGGCCGGGGGGGAAAAACTGTTTTTT. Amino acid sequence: CASSPAGAGGEKLFF.

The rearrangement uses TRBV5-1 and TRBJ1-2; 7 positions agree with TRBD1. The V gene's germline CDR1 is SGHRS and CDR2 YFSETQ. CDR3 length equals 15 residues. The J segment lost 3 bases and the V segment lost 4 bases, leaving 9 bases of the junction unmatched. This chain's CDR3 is CASSRDRVEDYGYTF. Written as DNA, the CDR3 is TGCGCCAGCAGCAGAGACAGGGTGGAGGACTATGGCTACACCTTC. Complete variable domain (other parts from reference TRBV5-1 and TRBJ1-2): KAGVTQTPRYLIKTRGQQVTLSCSPISGHRSVSWYQQTPGQGLQFLFEYFSETQRNKGNFPGRFSGRQFSNSRSEMNVSTLELGDSALYLCASSRDRVEDYGYTFGSGTRLTVV.

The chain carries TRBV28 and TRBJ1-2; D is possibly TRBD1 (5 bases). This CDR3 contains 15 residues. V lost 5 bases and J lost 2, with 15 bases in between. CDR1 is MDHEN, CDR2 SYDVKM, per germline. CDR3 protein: CASSRLSSGNYGYTF. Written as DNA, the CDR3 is TGTGCCAGCAGTCGCCTCTCTTCAGGGAACTATGGCTACACCTTC.

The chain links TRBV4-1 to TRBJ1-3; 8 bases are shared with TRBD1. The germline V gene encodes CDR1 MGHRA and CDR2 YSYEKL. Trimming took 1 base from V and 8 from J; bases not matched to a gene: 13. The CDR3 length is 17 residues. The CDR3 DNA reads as TGCGCCAGCAGCCAAGGCCCCTTCTTGGACAGGGCATACACCATATATTTT. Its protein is CASSQGPFLDRAYTIYF.

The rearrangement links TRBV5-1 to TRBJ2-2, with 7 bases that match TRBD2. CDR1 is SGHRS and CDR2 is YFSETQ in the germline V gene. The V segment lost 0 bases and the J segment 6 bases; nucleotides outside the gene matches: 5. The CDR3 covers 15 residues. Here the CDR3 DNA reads TGCGCCAGCAGCTTGGGGACTAGTTTTGCCGGGGAGCTGTTTTTT. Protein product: CASSLGTSFAGELFF.

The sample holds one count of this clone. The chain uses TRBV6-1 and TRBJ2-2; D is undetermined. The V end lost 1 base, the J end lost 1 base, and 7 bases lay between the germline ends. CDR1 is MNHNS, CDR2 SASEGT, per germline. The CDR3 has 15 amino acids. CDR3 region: CASSEVGQNTGELFF. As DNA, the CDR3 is TGTGCCAGCAGTGAAGTGGGCCAGAACACCGGGGAGCTGTTTTTT.

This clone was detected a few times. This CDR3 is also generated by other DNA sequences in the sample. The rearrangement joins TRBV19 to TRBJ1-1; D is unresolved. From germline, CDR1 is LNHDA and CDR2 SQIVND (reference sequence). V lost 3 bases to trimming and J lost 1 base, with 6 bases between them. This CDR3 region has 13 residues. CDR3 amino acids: CASSIRENTEAFF. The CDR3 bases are TGTGCCAGTAGTATCCGGGAGAACACTGAAGCTTTCTTT. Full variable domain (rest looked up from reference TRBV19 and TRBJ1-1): DGGITQSPKYLFRKEGQNVTLSCEQNLNHDAMYWYRQDPGQGLRLIYYSQIVNDFQKGDIAEGYSVSREKKESFPLTVTSAQKNPTAFYLCASSIRENTEAFFGQGTRLTVV.

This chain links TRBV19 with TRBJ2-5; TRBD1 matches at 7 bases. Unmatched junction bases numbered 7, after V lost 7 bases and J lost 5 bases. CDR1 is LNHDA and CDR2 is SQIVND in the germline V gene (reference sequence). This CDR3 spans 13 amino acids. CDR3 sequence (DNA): TGTGCCAGTAATGAGGGGGCCCGGGAGACCCAGTACTTC. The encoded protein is CASNEGARETQYF.